This TCR beta chain came from a study of CD8+ T cells in alopecia areata. Germline V gene sequence: CDR1 SQVTM, CDR2 ANQGSEA. J lost 5 bases, V lost 5 bases, and 10 bases had no gene match. This CDR3 spans 14 amino acids. It was cDNA, reverse transcribed from extracted RNA, that served as the sequencing template. This table comes from immunoSEQ multiplex PCR, and its TCRdb copy is limited to in-frame clones, with some not included. The sample lists 110,000 to 150,000 clones, roughly 53% occurring once. J is TRBJ1-1 and V is TRBV29-1; 8 positions agree with TRBD1. The sample here was CD4+ T cells sorted from blood, taken at week 0. The source is a human donor with alopecia areata. The chain's CDR3 is CSVRLPDRVTEAFF. Here the CDR3 DNA reads TGCAGCGTTCGCCTCCCGGACAGGGTTACTGAAGCTTTCTTT. Drawing the rest from reference TRBV29-1 and TRBJ1-1, the complete variable domain is SAVISQKPSRDICQRGTSLTIQCQVDSQVTMMFWYRQQPGQSLTLIATANQGSEATYESGFVIDKFPISRPNLTFSTLTVSNMSPEDSSIYLCSVRLPDRVTEAFFGQGTRLTVV.